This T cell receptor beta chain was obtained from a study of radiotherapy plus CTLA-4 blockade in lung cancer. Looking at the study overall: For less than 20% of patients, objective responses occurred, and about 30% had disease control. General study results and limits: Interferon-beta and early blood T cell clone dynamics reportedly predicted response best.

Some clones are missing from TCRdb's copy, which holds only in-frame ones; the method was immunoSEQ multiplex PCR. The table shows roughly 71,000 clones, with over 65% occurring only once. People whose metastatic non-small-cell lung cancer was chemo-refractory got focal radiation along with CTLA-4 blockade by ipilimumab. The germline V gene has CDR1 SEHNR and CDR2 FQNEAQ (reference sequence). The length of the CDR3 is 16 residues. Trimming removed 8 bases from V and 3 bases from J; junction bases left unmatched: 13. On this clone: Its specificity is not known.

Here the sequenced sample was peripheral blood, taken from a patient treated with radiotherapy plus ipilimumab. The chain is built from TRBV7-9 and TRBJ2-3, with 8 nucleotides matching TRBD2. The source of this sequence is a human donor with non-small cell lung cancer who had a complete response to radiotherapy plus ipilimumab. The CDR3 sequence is CASSRRGGVGTDTQYF. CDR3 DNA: TGTGCCAGCTCCCGTCGGGGGGGTGTCGGAACAGATACGCAGTATTTT.